These 20 T cell receptor beta chains were all obtained from the same sample, sequenced in a study of cytomegalovirus exposure and HLA in healthy donors. The PCR was carried out with 60 Vbeta primers and 13 Jbeta primers. Method: immunoSEQ multiplex PCR; TCRdb's copy keeps in-frame clones and lacks some. The sample shows 180,000 or so clones, about three quarters of them seen only once. Sequencing was carried out using PBMCs. These receptors were obtained from a man between 18 and 29 years old in good health and CMV-seronegative.

The V call is TRBV9, the J call TRBJ2-5; TRBD1 agrees at 7 bases. The junction had 5 bases not matched to a gene; V was cut back by 4 bases and J by 2 bases. Germline V CDR1 and CDR2: SGDLS, YYNGEE. The CDR3 loop spans 14 amino acids. The CDR3, as DNA: TGTGCCAGCAGCCCCGGGACAGCTCAAGAGACCCAGTACTTC. This gives the protein CASSPGTAQETQYF. The full variable domain, in which reference TRBV9 and TRBJ2-5 provide the parts outside the CDR3, is DSGVTQTPKHLITATGQRVTLRCSPRSGDLSVYWYQQSLDQGLQFLIQYYNGEERAKGNILERFSAQQFPDLHSELNLSSLELGDSALYFCASSPGTAQETQYFGPGTRLLVL.

This clone was counted only a few times. The chain has TRBV10-3 and TRBJ1-2, with TRBD1 matching over 10 bases. This CDR3 is 16 amino acids long. The trim removed 10 bases at V and 4 bases at J, leaving 15 bases unmatched. Germline assignment: CDR1 ENHRY and CDR2 SYGVKD. CDR3 coding DNA: TGTGCCACCGGGGACAGGGGATCAGTTTCGAGCTATGGCTACACCTTC. Translated, it gives CATGDRGSVSSYGYTF.

This chain uses TRBV29-1 with TRBJ2-2, with a weak D call TRBD1 (6 bases). There are 13 residues in the CDR3. Per germline, CDR1 SQVTM and CDR2 ANQGSEA. V lost 7 bases and J 2 bases, leaving 11 bases between the germline ends. The CDR3, as DNA: TGCAGCGGGAACGGGACAAACACCGGGGAGCTGTTTTTT. It encodes CSGNGTNTGELFF.

The rearrangement uses TRBV7-2 and TRBJ2-3, with 9 bases matching TRBD1. V shed 5 bases and J 9 bases; nucleotides not matched to a gene: 9. This CDR3 has 14 amino acids. Germline V CDR1 and CDR2: SGHTA, FQGNSA. The CDR3 loop is CASSRNRDRETQYF. In nucleotides, the CDR3 is TGTGCCAGCAGCCGTAACCGGGACAGGGAAACGCAGTATTTT.

The table lists this clone with a count of one. The chain joins TRBV27 to TRBJ2-5; 8 bases agree with TRBD1. Germline assignment: CDR1 MNHEY and CDR2 SMNVEV (reference sequence). The CDR3 covers 17 residues. After removal of 4 bases from V and 1 base from J, the junction contained 11 bases not matched to a gene. CDR3 protein: CASSSRSTGALQETQYF. In DNA form, the CDR3 reads TGTGCCAGCAGTTCTCGGTCGACAGGGGCCCTCCAAGAGACCCAGTACTTC.

This clone has only a few counts. The junction does not match germline at one end; this may be a read error. V is TRBV28 and J is TRBJ1-1; D is unresolved. CDR3 length: 11 amino acids. Per germline, CDR1 MDHEN and CDR2 SYDVKM. The CDR3 sequence: CASSLNSEAFF. For the CDR3, the DNA is TGTGCCAGCAGTTTGAACAGTGAAGCTTTCTTT.

The V call is TRBV28, the J call TRBJ2-6; D not resolved. V lost 6 bases to trimming and J lost 0 bases, with 12 bases between them. Germline values: CDR1 MDHEN, CDR2 SYDVKM. The CDR3 is 16 residues long. The CDR3 sequence: CASRYSKSSGANVLTF. Here the CDR3 DNA reads TGTGCCAGCAGATATAGCAAGAGCTCTGGGGCCAACGTCCTGACTTTC.

This chain uses TRBV6-5 with TRBJ1-2; no definite D call. V lost 6 bases and J 3 bases, leaving 14 bases between the germline ends. Germline CDR1 MNHEY, CDR2 SVGAGI. The CDR3 is 14 amino acids. CDR3 loop: CASSRGWGDYGYTF. CDR3 coding DNA: TGTGCCAGCAGCCGAGGATGGGGAGACTATGGCTACACCTTC.

The chain combines TRBV5-1 with TRBJ2-7; 13 bases are a match to TRBD2. With V trimmed by 5 bases and J by 1 base, 12 bases remained unmatched. The germline V gene has CDR1 SGHRS and CDR2 YFSETQ. CDR3 length: 18 amino acids. This CDR3 reads CASSLGLAGARASYEQYF. The CDR3 region has the DNA TGCGCCAGCAGTTTAGGACTAGCGGGAGCCCGCGCGTCCTACGAGCAGTACTTC.

The J gene is TRBJ2-7, the V gene TRBV28, with D possibly being TRBD2 (6 bases). Deletions cut 5 bases from V and 4 bases from J, with 12 bases between. This CDR3 has 13 residues. The germline V gene has CDR1 MDHEN and CDR2 SYDVKM. CDR3 nucleotides: TGTGCCAGCAGTCAGCGGGTGCTTTACGAGCAGTACTTC. Amino acid sequence: CASSQRVLYEQYF. The variable domain in full, with the rest retrieved from reference TRBV28 and TRBJ2-7, is DVKVTQSSRYLVKRTGEKVFLECVQDMDHENMFWYRQDPGLGLRLIYFSYDVKMKEKGDIPEGYSVSREKKERFSLILESASTNQTSMYLCASSQRVLYEQYFGPGTRLTVT.

The chain is built from TRBV19 and TRBJ2-7; possibly TRBD1 for D (6 bases). This CDR3 is built from 14 residues. V was pared by 3 bases and J by 4 bases, with 13 bases between. Germline values: CDR1 LNHDA, CDR2 SQIVND (reference sequence). The CDR3: CASSIPGQIYEQYF. The CDR3, as DNA: TGTGCCAGTAGTATCCCCGGACAGATTTACGAGCAGTACTTC.

V usage is TRBV5-1 and J usage is TRBJ2-1; no firm D call. This CDR3 has 11 residues. V lost 2 bases, J lost 7 bases, and 4 bases lay in between. Per the germline V gene, CDR1 is SGHRS and CDR2 is YFSETQ. The CDR3 bases are TGCGCCAGCAGCTTTTCAAATGAGCAGTTCTTC. Its protein is CASSFSNEQFF.

The gene calls are TRBV6-5 and TRBJ2-7; tentative D call: TRBD1 (5 bases). CDR1 is MNHEY, CDR2 SVGAGI, per germline. Trimming removed 0 bases at V and 4 bases at J, with 13 bases between. The CDR3 totals 15 residues. For the CDR3, the DNA is TGTGCCAGCAGTTACTCGAGCCAGGGTGCATACGAGCAGTACTTC. Its translation is CASSYSSQGAYEQYF.

The table lists this clone with a few counts. The rearrangement uses TRBV9 and TRBJ1-6; a possible D gene is TRBD1 (5 bases). Per germline, CDR1 SGDLS and CDR2 YYNGEE. The germline V and J ends were trimmed by 0 bases and 10 bases, with 14 bases remaining between them. The CDR3 spans 15 residues. CDR3: CASSVDQGLKSPLHF. CDR3 nucleotide sequence: TGTGCCAGCAGCGTAGATCAGGGATTGAAGTCACCCCTCCACTTT. The variable domain in full, with the rest retrieved from reference TRBV9 and TRBJ1-6, is DSGVTQTPKHLITATGQRVTLRCSPRSGDLSVYWYQQSLDQGLQFLIQYYNGEERAKGNILERFSAQQFPDLHSELNLSSLELGDSALYFCASSVDQGLKSPLHFGNGTRLTVT.

The DNA of the CDR3 is TGCGCCAGCAGCTCACAGGGGGTGGGCTACACCTTC. It encodes CASSSQGVGYTF. The chain combines TRBV5-1 with TRBJ1-2, with 8 bases matching TRBD1. Germline trimming cut 3 bases from V and 8 bases from J; bases unmatched to any gene: 3. Germline-derived CDR1 and CDR2 are SGHRS and YFSETQ. The CDR3 loop spans 12 amino acids.

The chain couples TRBV7-9 to TRBJ2-2, with 7 bases lining up with TRBD2. This CDR3 region has 14 residues. Germline lookup yields CDR1 SEHNR and CDR2 FQNEAQ (reference sequence). V lost 5 bases to trimming and J lost 6 bases; unmatched junction nucleotides: 6. DNA for the CDR3: TGTGCCAGCAGCCCGCGGACTAGTTCCGGGGAGCTGTTTTTT. This codes for CASSPRTSSGELFF.

The chain uses TRBV4-1 and TRBJ2-5; 10 positions agree with TRBD2. Unmatched junction bases numbered 7, after V lost 5 bases and J lost 7 bases. The CDR3 sequence is 14 residues long. Germline assignment: CDR1 MGHRA and CDR2 YSYEKL. The CDR3 region has the DNA TGCGCCAGCAGCGAGCGGGGGGGCGTGGGGACCCAGTACTTC. Its protein product is CASSERGGVGTQYF.

The V call is TRBV7-2, the J call TRBJ2-5; 8 positions agree with TRBD2. With V trimmed by 4 bases and J by 6 bases, 7 bases remained unmatched. This CDR3 has 14 amino acids. CDR1 is SGHTA, CDR2 FQGNSA, per germline. The CDR3 sequence: CASSSVREVKTQYF. The CDR3 coding sequence is TGTGCCAGCAGCTCCGTGCGGGAGGTGAAGACCCAGTACTTC.

V and J are TRBV21-1 and TRBJ1-2; the listed D gene, TRBD1, was not tested against the DNA. TRBV21-1 corresponds to a pseudogene. The CDR3 length is 17 residues. The CDR3 protein is CASSLRDRGIPYYGYTF. The CDR3 nucleotides read TGTGCCAGCAGCCTACGGGACAGGGGAATACCCTACTATGGCTACACCTTC.

This clone was detected only once. The chain recombines TRBV10-1 with TRBJ2-7; D remains ambiguous. V lost 4 bases, J lost 1 base, and 14 bases lay in between. This CDR3 spans 15 amino acids. CDR1 and CDR2 from the germline V gene are WNHNN and SYGVQD (reference sequence). For the CDR3, the DNA is TGCGCCAGCAGTGCGGCCGGGTCCCCATCCTACGAGCAGTACTTC. It specifies CASSAAGSPSYEQYF.